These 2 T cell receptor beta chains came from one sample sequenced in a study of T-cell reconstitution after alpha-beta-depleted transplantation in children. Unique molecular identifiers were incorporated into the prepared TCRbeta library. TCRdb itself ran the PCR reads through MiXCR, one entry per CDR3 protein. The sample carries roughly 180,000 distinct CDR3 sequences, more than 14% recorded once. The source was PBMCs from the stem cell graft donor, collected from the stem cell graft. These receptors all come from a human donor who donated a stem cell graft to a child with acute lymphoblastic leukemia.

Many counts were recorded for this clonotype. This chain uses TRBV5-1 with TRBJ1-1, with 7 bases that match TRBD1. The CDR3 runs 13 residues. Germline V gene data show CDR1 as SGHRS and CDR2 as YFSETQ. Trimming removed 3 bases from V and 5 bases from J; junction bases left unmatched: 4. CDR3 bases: TGCGCCAGCAGCTCCCAGGGGGGGACTGAAGCTTTCTTT. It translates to CASSSQGGTEAFF.

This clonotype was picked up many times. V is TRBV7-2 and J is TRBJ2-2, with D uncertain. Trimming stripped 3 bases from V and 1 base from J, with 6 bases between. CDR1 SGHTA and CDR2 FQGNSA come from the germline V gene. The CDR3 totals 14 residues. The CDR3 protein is CASSFVMNTGELFF. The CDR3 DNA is TGTGCCAGCAGCTTTGTGATGAACACCGGGGAGCTGTTTTTT. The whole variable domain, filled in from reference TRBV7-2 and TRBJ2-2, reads GAGVSQSPSNKVTEKGKDVELRCDPISGHTALYWYRQSLGQGLEFLIYFQGNSAPDKSGLPSDRFSAERTGGSVSTLTIQRTQQEDSAVYLCASSFVMNTGELFFGEGSRLTVL.